These 19 T cell receptor beta chains originate from one sample sequenced in a study of cytomegalovirus exposure and HLA in healthy donors. Primers: 60 Vbeta forward and 13 Jbeta reverse. Using immunoSEQ multiplex PCR, the repertoire was profiled, and TCRdb retains in-frame clones only, with some absent. The sample includes around 96,000 clones, approximately 80% of them seen just once. The sequencing input was PBMCs. These receptor sequences come from a young man in good health and CMV-seronegative.

This chain links TRBV29-1 with TRBJ2-6, with D possibly matching TRBD1 (5 bases). The CDR3 has 13 amino acids. V lost 6 bases and J lost 4, with 10 bases in between. Germline V gives CDR1 SQVTM, CDR2 ANQGSEA. CDR3 region: CSVQGAGANVLTF. The CDR3 DNA follows: TGCAGCGTCCAGGGTGCGGGGGCCAACGTCCTGACTTTC.

This chain joins TRBV7-8 and TRBJ1-2; D gene uncertain. Trimming left V 4 bases short and J 4 bases short, with 13 bases between. CDR1 and CDR2 (germline): SGHVS, FQNEAQ. The CDR3 runs to 14 residues. DNA for the CDR3: TGTGCCAGCAGCTACGACACCCCGGCCTATGGCTACACCTTC. Encoded protein: CASSYDTPAYGYTF.

The chain carries TRBV19 and TRBJ1-5; the match to TRBD1 covers 9 bases. The trim removed 5 bases at V and 7 bases at J, leaving 9 bases unmatched. Looked up from germline, CDR1 is LNHDA and CDR2 is SQIVND (reference sequence). The CDR3 extends over 15 amino acids. CDR3 sequence (DNA): TGTGCCAGTAGTTCCCGAACAGGGGGCTGGCAGCCCCAGCATTTT. This gives the protein CASSSRTGGWQPQHF.

V and J are TRBV30 and TRBJ1-5; possibly TRBD1 for D (5 bases). The V gene lost 2 bases and the J gene lost 7 bases, with 12 bases spanning the gap. Germline V gene sequence: CDR1 GTSNPN, CDR2 SVGIG (reference sequence). The CDR3 totals 13 residues. The CDR3 bases are TGTGCCTGGAGTAGTTCAGGGTACCAGCCCCAGCATTTT. Protein: CAWSSSGYQPQHF.

Only a few counts were recorded for this clone. The V and J genes are TRBV7-9 and TRBJ2-7; D is unclear. The germline CDR1 and CDR2 sequences are SEHNR and FQNEAQ (reference sequence). The V gene lost 5 bases and the J gene lost 6 bases, with 14 bases spanning the gap. The CDR3 is 13 amino acids. This CDR3 reads CASSPVLGPEQYF. DNA for the CDR3: TGTGCCAGCAGCCCAGTCCTGGGCCCCGAGCAGTACTTC.

The chain combines TRBV5-1 with TRBJ2-3, with D perhaps TRBD1 (5 bases). V lost 0 bases, J lost 0 bases, and 11 bases lay in between. Germline V gene sequence: CDR1 SGHRS, CDR2 YFSETQ. The CDR3 extends over 16 amino acids. The CDR3 loop is CASSLEAGLSTDTQYF. The CDR3 region has the DNA TGCGCCAGCAGCTTGGAAGCAGGGCTTAGCACAGATACGCAGTATTTT.

The V gene is TRBV11-2, the J gene TRBJ2-3; TRBD2 agrees at 7 bases. CDR3 length: 15 amino acids. Trimming removed 2 bases from V and 1 base from J; junction bases left unmatched: 3. Germline V gene sequence: CDR1 SGHAT, CDR2 FQNNGV. In DNA, the CDR3 is TGTGCCAGCAGCTTATTGCTAGCGGGCACAGATACGCAGTATTTT. Amino acid sequence: CASSLLLAGTDTQYF.

This clone was recorded once. V usage is TRBV30 and J usage is TRBJ2-5, with 8 bases fitting TRBD2. CDR1 GTSNPN and CDR2 SVGIG come from the germline V gene (reference sequence). Trimming at V came to 2 bases and at J to 1 base, leaving 3 bases not matched to a gene. This CDR3 has 14 amino acids. The CDR3 nucleotides are TGTGCCTGGAGTAACGGGGGGGCCCAAGAGACCCAGTACTTC. Translation gives CAWSNGGAQETQYF. The full variable domain, in which reference TRBV30 and TRBJ2-5 provide the parts outside the CDR3, is SQTIHQWPATLVQPVGSPLSLECTVEGTSNPNLYWYRQAAGRGLQLLFYSVGIGQISSEVPQNLSASRPQDRQFILSSKKLLLSDSGFYLCAWSNGGAQETQYFGPGTRLLVL.

In this sample, this clone turned up once. The chain combines TRBV7-3 with TRBJ2-1; D might be TRBD2 (7 bases). This CDR3 is built from 15 residues. V was trimmed by 5 bases and J by 7 bases, leaving 18 bases between them. CDR1 is SGHTA, CDR2 FQGTGA, per germline. The CDR3 region is CASSLGGGAWNEQFF. In nucleotides, the CDR3 is TGTGCCAGCAGCCTAGGGGGGGGAGCATGGAATGAGCAGTTCTTC.

The gene calls are TRBV2 and TRBJ1-2; 7 bases agree with TRBD1. Germline loops: CDR1 SNHLY, CDR2 FYNNEI. V was pared by 9 bases and J by 0 bases, with 10 bases of the junction left unmatched. The CDR3 extends over 15 amino acids. Written as DNA, the CDR3 is TGTGCCAGGCCCTCGGGACAGAATTCTAACTATGGCTACACCTTC. This sequence encodes CARPSGQNSNYGYTF.

This clone was counted only a few times. V is TRBV27 and J is TRBJ1-5; D possibly corresponds to TRBD1 (6 bases). The CDR3 has 14 residues. The V end was cut by 2 bases, the J end by 3 bases, with 8 bases between. CDR1 and CDR2 from the germline V gene are MNHEY and SMNVEV (reference sequence). DNA for the CDR3: TGTGCCAGCAGTTTAACAGGGTCCAATCAGCCCCAGCATTTT. Its translation: CASSLTGSNQPQHF.

This clone was seen a few times. The chain joins TRBV14 to TRBJ1-1, with D perhaps matching TRBD1 (5 bases). Per the germline V gene, CDR1 is SGHDN and CDR2 is FVKESK. This CDR3 has 14 amino acids. V was clipped by 4 bases and J by 5 bases, with 14 bases between them. In DNA form, the CDR3 reads TGTGCCAGCAGCCTCCCAGAGCGGGGGACTGAAGCTTTCTTT. Amino acids: CASSLPERGTEAFF.

The rearrangement links TRBV6-4 to TRBJ1-5, with 11 positions matching TRBD1. Per the germline V gene, CDR1 is MRHNA and CDR2 is SNTAGT. V lost 2 bases and J lost 0; bases outside the gene matches: 9. This CDR3 comprises 19 residues. The CDR3 reads CASSDPEGQGEFSNQPQHF. CDR3 DNA sequence: TGTGCCAGCAGTGACCCCGAGGGACAGGGGGAATTTAGCAATCAGCCCCAGCATTTT.

The chain recombines TRBV6-5 with TRBJ1-2; D perhaps matches TRBD1 (6 bases). The germline gives CDR1 MNHEY, CDR2 SVGAGI. CDR3 length: 14 amino acids. V lost 5 bases and J lost 4, with 14 bases in between. The CDR3 region has the DNA TGTGCCAGCAGTCTCTCGGACAGAGGCTATGGCTACACCTTC. Translation: CASSLSDRGYGYTF.

J is TRBJ1-5 and V is TRBV6-6; no clear D. V was shortened by 7 bases and J by 4 bases, with 11 bases between the two germline ends. Germline CDR1 reads MNHNY; CDR2 reads SVGAGI (reference sequence). The CDR3 is made up of 13 amino acids. The CDR3: CASTPAENQPQHF. The CDR3, as DNA: TGTGCCAGCACTCCGGCGGAGAATCAGCCCCAGCATTTT.

V is TRBV2 and J is TRBJ1-3; tentative D call: TRBD1 (5 bases). This CDR3 has 14 amino acids. Looked up from germline, CDR1 is SNHLY and CDR2 is FYNNEI. V gave up 4 bases and J gave up 6 bases, with 13 bases separating them. CDR3 loop: CASSVRREENTIYF. CDR3 nucleotide sequence: TGTGCCAGCAGTGTTCGCAGGGAGGAAAACACCATATATTTT.

The chain employs TRBV19 and TRBJ1-6, with 7 positions matching TRBD1. CDR3 size: 15 residues. Trimming removed 4 bases from V and 7 bases from J; junction bases left unmatched: 7. Germline V gene data show CDR1 as LNHDA and CDR2 as SQIVND (reference sequence). This CDR3 is CASSTRRQGNSPLHF. DNA of the CDR3: TGTGCCAGTAGTACTCGACGACAGGGAAATTCACCCCTCCACTTT. Together with reference TRBV19 and TRBJ1-6, the CDR3 gives the full variable domain: DGGITQSPKYLFRKEGQNVTLSCEQNLNHDAMYWYRQDPGQGLRLIYYSQIVNDFQKGDIAEGYSVSREKKESFPLTVTSAQKNPTAFYLCASSTRRQGNSPLHFGNGTRLTVT.

The chain couples TRBV6-6 to TRBJ1-4; 7 bases map to TRBD1. Losses at the gene ends were 2 bases for V and 8 bases for J; bases not matched to a gene: 8. Germline V gives CDR1 MNHNY, CDR2 SVGAGI (reference sequence). There are 15 residues in the CDR3. Written as DNA, the CDR3 is TGTGCCAGCAGTTACCTGACAGGGTTAGGCGAAAAACTGTTTTTT. This translates into CASSYLTGLGEKLFF.

This chain links TRBV7-9 with TRBJ1-1; D remains ambiguous. V lost 4 bases and J lost 8, with 11 bases in between. The V gene's germline CDR1 is SEHNR and CDR2 FQNEAQ (reference sequence). This CDR3 comprises 12 residues. CDR3 DNA: TGTGCCAGCAGCTCAAACGACAAGGAAGCTTTCTTT. Translated, it gives CASSSNDKEAFF.